This T cell receptor beta chain was documented in a study of blood T cell repertoires in COVID-19. Study-level background: From T cells, B-cell-depleted T cells, or PBMCs came the material, which was cDNA or gDNA.

As originally analysed: Using reference gene primer amplification, nucleated cell counts were estimated. The assay was immunoSEQ multiplex PCR, and TCRdb's table has in-frame clones only and misses some. V, J and clone size are taken as reported in that table, and D and trimming were inferred from the DNA itself. This table has around 94,000 clones, roughly nine tenths appearing once. Per the germline V gene, CDR1 is LNHDA and CDR2 is SQIVND (reference sequence). V trimming: 5 bases; J trimming: 3 bases; junction bases outside the gene matches: 5. The length of the CDR3 is 14 residues. The receptor comes from a man aged 50-60 years with active COVID-19. V and J are TRBV19 and TRBJ1-2, with 8 nucleotides matching TRBD1. Material for sequencing was peripheral blood. The CDR3 sequence: CASSDRGKDYGYTF. In nucleotides, the CDR3 is TGTGCCAGTAGTGACAGGGGAAAAGACTATGGCTACACCTTC. Combining the CDR3 with reference TRBV19 and TRBJ1-2 gives the whole variable domain DGGITQSPKYLFRKEGQNVTLSCEQNLNHDAMYWYRQDPGQGLRLIYYSQIVNDFQKGDIAEGYSVSREKKESFPLTVTSAQKNPTAFYLCASSDRGKDYGYTFGSGTRLTVV.